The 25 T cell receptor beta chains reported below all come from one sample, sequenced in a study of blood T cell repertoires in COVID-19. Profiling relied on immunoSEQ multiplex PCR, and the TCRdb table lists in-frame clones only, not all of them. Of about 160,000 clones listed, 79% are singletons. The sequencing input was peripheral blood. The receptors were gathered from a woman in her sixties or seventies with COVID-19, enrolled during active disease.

The CDR3 region has the DNA TGTGCCAGCGCGGGGGGACCCCCGGAGACCCAGTACTTC. This gives the protein CASAGGPPETQYF. The chain employs TRBV19 and TRBJ2-5; 8 bases map to TRBD2. Germline V CDR1 and CDR2: LNHDA, SQIVND (reference sequence). J lost 5 bases, V lost 9 bases, and 8 bases had no gene match. The CDR3 has 13 residues.

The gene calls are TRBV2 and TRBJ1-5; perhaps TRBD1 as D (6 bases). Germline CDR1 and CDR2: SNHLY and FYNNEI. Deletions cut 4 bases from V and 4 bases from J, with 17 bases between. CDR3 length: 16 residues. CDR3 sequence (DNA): TGTGCCAGCAGTGCTTTGGACAGTTGGATAAATCAGCCCCAGCATTTT. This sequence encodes CASSALDSWINQPQHF.

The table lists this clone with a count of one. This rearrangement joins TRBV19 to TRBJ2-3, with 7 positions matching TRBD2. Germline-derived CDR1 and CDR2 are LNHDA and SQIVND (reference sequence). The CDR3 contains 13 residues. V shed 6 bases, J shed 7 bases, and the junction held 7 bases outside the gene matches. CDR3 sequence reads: CASSGGRTNTQYF. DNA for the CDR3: TGTGCCAGTAGCGGGGGGAGAACAAATACGCAGTATTTT.

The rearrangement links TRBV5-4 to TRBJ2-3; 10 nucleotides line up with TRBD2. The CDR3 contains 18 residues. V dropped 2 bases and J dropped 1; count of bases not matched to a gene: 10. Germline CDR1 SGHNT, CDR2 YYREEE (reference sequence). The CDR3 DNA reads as TGTGCCAGCAGCTTTGGGCTAGCGGGAGATCGTGGCACAGATACGCAGTATTTT. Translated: CASSFGLAGDRGTDTQYF.

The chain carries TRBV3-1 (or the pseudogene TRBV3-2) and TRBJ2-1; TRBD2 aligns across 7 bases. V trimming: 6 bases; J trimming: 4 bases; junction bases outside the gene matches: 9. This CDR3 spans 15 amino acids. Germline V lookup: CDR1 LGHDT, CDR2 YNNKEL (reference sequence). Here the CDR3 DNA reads TGTGCCAGCAGGAGGGAGGGTGCTTGGTACAATGAGCAGTTCTTC. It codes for CASRREGAWYNEQFF.

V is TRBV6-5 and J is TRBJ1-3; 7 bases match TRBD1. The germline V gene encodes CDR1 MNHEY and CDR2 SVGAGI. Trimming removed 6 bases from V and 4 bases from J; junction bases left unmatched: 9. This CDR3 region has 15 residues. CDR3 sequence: CASSRGQLGGNTIYF. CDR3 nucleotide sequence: TGTGCCAGCAGCCGGGGACAGCTCGGGGGAAACACCATATATTTT.

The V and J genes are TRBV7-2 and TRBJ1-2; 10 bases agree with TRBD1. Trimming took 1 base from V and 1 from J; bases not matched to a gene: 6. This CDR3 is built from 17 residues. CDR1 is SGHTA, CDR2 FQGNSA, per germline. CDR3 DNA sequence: TGTGCCAGCAGCTTAGGCGGGACAGGGGCGCTTAACTATGGCTACACCTTC. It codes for CASSLGGTGALNYGYTF.

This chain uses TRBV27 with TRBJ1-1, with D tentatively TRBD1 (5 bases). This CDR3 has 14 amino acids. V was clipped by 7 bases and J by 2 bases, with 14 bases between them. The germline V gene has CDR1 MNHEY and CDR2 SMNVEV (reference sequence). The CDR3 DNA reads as TGTGCCAGCACGAGGGGAGGCGGAAACACTGAAGCTTTCTTT. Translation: CASTRGGGNTEAFF.

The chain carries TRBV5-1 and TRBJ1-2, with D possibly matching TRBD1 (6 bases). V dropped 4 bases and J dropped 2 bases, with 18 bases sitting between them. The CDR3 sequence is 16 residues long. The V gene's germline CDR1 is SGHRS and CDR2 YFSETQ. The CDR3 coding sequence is TGCGCCAGCAGCCCCGAGGGGGGGCGGGGCAACTATGGCTACACCTTC. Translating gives CASSPEGGRGNYGYTF.

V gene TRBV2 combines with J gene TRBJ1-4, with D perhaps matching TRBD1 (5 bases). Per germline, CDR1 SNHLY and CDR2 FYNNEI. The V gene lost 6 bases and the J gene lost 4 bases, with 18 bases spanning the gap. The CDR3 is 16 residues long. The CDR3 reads CASSPAVAGRNEKLFF. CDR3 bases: TGTGCCAGCAGCCCCGCGGTGGCAGGGCGTAATGAAAAACTGTTTTTT. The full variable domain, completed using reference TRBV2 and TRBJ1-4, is EPEVTQTPSHQVTQMGQEVILRCVPISNHLYFYWYRQILGQKVEFLVSFYNNEISEKSEIFDDQFSVERPDGSNFTLKIRSTKLEDSAMYFCASSPAVAGRNEKLFFGSGTQLSVL.

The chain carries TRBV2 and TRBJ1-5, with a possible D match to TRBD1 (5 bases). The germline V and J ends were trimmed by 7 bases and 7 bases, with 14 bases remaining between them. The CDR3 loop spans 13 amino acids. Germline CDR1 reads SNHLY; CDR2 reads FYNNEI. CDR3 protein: CASNRDLGQPQHF. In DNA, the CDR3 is TGTGCCAGCAATCGGGACTTAGGGCAGCCCCAGCATTTT.

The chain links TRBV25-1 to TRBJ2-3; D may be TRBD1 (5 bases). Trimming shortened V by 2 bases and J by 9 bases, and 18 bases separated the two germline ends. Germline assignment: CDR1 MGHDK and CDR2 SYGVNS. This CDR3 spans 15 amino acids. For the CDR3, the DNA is TGTGCCAGCAGTGAAAGGGGCAGACGATTAGACACGCAGTATTTT. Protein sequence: CASSERGRRLDTQYF.

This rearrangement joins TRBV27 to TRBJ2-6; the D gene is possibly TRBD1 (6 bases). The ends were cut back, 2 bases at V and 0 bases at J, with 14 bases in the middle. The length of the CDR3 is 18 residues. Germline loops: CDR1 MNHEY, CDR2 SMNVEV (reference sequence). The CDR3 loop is CASSLKSGHFSGANVLTF. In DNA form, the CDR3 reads TGTGCCAGCAGTTTAAAGTCGGGACACTTCTCTGGGGCCAACGTCCTGACTTTC.

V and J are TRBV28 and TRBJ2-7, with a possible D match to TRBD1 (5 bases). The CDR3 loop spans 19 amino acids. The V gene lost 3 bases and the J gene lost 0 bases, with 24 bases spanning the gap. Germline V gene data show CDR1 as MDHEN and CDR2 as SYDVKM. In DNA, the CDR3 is TGTGCCAGCAGTTTCAGTCGCAAGGGGCGCCTTACCCTCTCCTACGAGCAGTACTTC. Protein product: CASSFSRKGRLTLSYEQYF.

The CDR3 DNA follows: TGTGCCAGCAGCTCGATTCGGGACAGGGCCACCGGGGAGCTGTTTTTT. It is translated as CASSSIRDRATGELFF. This chain links TRBV7-8 with TRBJ2-2, with 9 bases identical to TRBD1. Per germline, CDR1 SGHVS and CDR2 FQNEAQ. V lost 4 bases, J lost 4 bases, and 7 bases stayed unmatched. There are 16 residues in the CDR3.

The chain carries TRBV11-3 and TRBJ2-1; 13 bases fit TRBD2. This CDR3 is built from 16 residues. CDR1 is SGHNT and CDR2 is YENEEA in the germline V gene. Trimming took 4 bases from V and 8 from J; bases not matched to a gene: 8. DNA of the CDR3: TGTGCCAGCAGCTCCGGACTAGCGGGGGCAAGCGATGAGCAGTTCTTC. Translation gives CASSSGLAGASDEQFF.

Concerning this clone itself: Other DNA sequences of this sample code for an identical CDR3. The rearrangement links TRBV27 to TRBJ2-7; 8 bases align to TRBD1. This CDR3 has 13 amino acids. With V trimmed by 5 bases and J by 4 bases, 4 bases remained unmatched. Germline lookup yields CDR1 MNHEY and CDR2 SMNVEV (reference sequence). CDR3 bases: TGTGCCAGCAGTAGAGACAGGGGTTACGAGCAGTACTTC. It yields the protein CASSRDRGYEQYF.

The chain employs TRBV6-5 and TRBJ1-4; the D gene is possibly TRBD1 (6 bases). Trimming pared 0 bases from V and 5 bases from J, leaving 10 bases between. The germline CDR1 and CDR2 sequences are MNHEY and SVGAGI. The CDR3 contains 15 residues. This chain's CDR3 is CASSYSEDRNEKLFF. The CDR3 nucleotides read TGTGCCAGCAGTTACTCTGAAGACAGGAATGAAAAACTGTTTTTT.

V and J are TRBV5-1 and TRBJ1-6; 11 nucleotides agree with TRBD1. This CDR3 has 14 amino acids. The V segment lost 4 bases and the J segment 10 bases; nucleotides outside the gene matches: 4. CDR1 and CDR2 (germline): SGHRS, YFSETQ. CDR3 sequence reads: CASSPGQGDSPLHF. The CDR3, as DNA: TGCGCCAGCAGCCCGGGACAGGGGGACTCACCCCTCCACTTT.

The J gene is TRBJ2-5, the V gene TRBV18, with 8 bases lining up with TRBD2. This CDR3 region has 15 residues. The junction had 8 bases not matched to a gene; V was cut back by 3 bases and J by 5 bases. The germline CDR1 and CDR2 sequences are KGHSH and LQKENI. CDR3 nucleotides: TGTGCCAGCTCACCGGGACTAGGTCTCAGGGAGACCCAGTACTTC. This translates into CASSPGLGLRETQYF. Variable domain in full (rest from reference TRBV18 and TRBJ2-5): NAGVMQNPRHLVRRRGQEARLRCSPMKGHSHVYWYRQLPEEGLKFMVYLQKENIIDESGMPKERFSAEFPKEGPSILRIQQVVRGDSAAYFCASSPGLGLRETQYFGPGTRLLVL.

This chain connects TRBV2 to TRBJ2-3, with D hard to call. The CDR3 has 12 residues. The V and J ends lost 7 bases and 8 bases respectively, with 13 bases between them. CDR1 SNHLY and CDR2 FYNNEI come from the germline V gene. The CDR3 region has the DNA TGTGCCAGCACCATAGGCACGGGTACGCAGTATTTT. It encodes CASTIGTGTQYF.

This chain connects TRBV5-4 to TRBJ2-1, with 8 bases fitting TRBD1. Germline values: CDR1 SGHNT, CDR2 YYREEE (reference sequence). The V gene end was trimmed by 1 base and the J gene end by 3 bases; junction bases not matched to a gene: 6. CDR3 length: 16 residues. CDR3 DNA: TGTGCCAGCAGCTTGTTAGGACAGGGTTTCTACAATGAGCAGTTCTTC. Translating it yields CASSLLGQGFYNEQFF. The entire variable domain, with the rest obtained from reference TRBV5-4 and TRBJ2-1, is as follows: ETGVTQSPTHLIKTRGQQVTLRCSSQSGHNTVSWYQQALGQGPQFIFQYYREEENGRGNFPPRFSGLQFPNYSSELNVNALELDDSALYLCASSLLGQGFYNEQFFGPGTRLTVL.

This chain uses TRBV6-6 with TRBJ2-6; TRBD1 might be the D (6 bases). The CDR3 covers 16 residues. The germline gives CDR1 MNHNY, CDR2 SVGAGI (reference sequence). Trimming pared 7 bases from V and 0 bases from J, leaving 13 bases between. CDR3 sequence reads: CASTQTGNSGANVLTF. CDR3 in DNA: TGTGCCAGCACTCAAACAGGGAACTCTGGGGCCAACGTCCTGACTTTC.

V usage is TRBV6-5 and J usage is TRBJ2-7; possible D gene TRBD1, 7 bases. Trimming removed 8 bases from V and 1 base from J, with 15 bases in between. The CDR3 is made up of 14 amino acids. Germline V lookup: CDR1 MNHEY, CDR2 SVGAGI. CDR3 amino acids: CASEQGRHSYEQYV. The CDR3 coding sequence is TGTGCCAGCGAACAGGGGAGGCATTCCTACGAGCAGTACGTC.

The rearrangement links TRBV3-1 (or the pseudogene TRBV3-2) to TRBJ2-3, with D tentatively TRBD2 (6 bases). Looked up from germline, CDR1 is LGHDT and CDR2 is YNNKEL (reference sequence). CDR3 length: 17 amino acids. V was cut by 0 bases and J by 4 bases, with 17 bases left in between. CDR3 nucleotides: TGTGCCAGCAGCCAAGAAGGGTTTGGGAGGTCCGCAGATACGCAGTATTTT. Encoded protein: CASSQEGFGRSADTQYF.